This entry lists 23 T cell receptor beta chains sequenced from one sample in a study of shared clonotypes between healthy human individuals. Produced via immunoSEQ multiplex PCR; TCRdb's table is partial and in-frame only. The repertoire holds roughly 2 million clones, 90% to 97% seen once, with more than 0.1% in the top ten. Specimen: naive CD4+ T cells sorted from blood. Subset defined: CD45RA+ positively selected. All receptors come from a man younger than 30 in good health.

The chain combines TRBV5-1 with TRBJ2-3; 10 positions match TRBD2. CDR1 SGHRS and CDR2 YFSETQ come from the germline V gene. CDR3 size: 15 residues. V dropped 4 bases and J dropped 5; count of bases not matched to a gene: 7. DNA for the CDR3: TGCGCCAGCAGCCCCCTCGGGACTAGCGAAGATACGCAGTATTTT. Protein sequence: CASSPLGTSEDTQYF.

This clone occurred a few times. CDR3 region: CAWAGGQSYEQYF. Here the CDR3 DNA reads TGTGCCTGGGCGGGGGGTCAATCCTACGAGCAGTACTTC. The chain combines TRBV30 with TRBJ2-7; 8 bases line up with TRBD2. The CDR3 spans 13 residues. The V segment lost 5 bases and the J segment 1 base; nucleotides outside the gene matches: 4. From germline, CDR1 is GTSNPN and CDR2 SVGIG (reference sequence).

This chain links TRBV28 with TRBJ1-5; weak D call: TRBD1 (5 bases). The germline CDR1 and CDR2 sequences are MDHEN and SYDVKM. V dropped 4 bases and J dropped 6 bases, with 19 bases sitting between them. The CDR3 extends over 16 amino acids. CDR3 residues: CASSWGGEGMGQPQHF. DNA for the CDR3: TGTGCCAGCAGTTGGGGGGGGGAAGGCATGGGTCAGCCCCAGCATTTT. Complete variable domain (other parts from reference TRBV28 and TRBJ1-5): DVKVTQSSRYLVKRTGEKVFLECVQDMDHENMFWYRQDPGLGLRLIYFSYDVKMKEKGDIPEGYSVSREKKERFSLILESASTNQTSMYLCASSWGGEGMGQPQHFGDGTRLSIL.

V is TRBV28 and J is TRBJ2-3; TRBD1 agrees at 7 bases. The V gene's germline CDR1 is MDHEN and CDR2 SYDVKM. This CDR3 has 16 residues. Trimming removed 6 bases from V and 9 bases from J; junction bases left unmatched: 18. The CDR3 sequence: CASSCLDRSFCDTQYF. The CDR3 region has the DNA TGTGCCAGCAGCTGTCTGGACAGGTCATTTTGTGACACGCAGTATTTT.

The J gene is TRBJ2-1, the V gene TRBV27, with D perhaps given as TRBD1 or TRBD2 (5 bases each). Trimming removed 4 bases from V and 4 bases from J, with 17 bases in between. Looked up from germline, CDR1 is MNHEY and CDR2 is SMNVEV (reference sequence). The CDR3 sequence is 16 residues long. The CDR3 spells CASSSPGLRLYNEQFF. The CDR3 bases are TGTGCCAGCAGTTCCCCGGGGCTAAGGTTGTACAATGAGCAGTTCTTC.

V is TRBV7-2 and J is TRBJ2-7, with 10 bases aligning to TRBD2. This CDR3 has 17 amino acids. Trimming removed 0 bases from V and 0 bases from J; junction bases left unmatched: 5. CDR1 and CDR2 from the germline V gene are SGHTA and FQGNSA. CDR3 sequence (DNA): TGTGCCAGCAGCTTAGCCCCTAGCGGGAGAGCCTCCTACGAGCAGTACTTC. The encoded protein is CASSLAPSGRASYEQYF.

The rearrangement links TRBV30 to TRBJ1-1, with D possibly TRBD1 on 6 matching bases. CDR3 size: 11 residues. Germline assignment: CDR1 GTSNPN and CDR2 SVGIG (reference sequence). V was pared by 3 bases and J by 8 bases, with 10 bases between. This CDR3 is CAWSTTGEAFF. In nucleotides, the CDR3 is TGTGCCTGGAGCACGACAGGAGAAGCTTTCTTT.

The chain uses TRBV27 and TRBJ2-7; 8 bases are shared with TRBD2. With 6 bases clipped from V and 0 bases from J, the junction kept 7 bases outside the gene matches. The germline V gene encodes CDR1 MNHEY and CDR2 SMNVEV (reference sequence). The CDR3 has 15 amino acids. The CDR3 spells CASSSGGLGSYEQYF. The CDR3 nucleotides read TGTGCCAGCAGCTCGGGAGGGTTGGGCTCCTACGAGCAGTACTTC.

The CDR3 protein is CASSFRGADTGELFF. CDR3 DNA sequence: TGTGCCAGCAGTTTCAGGGGCGCGGACACCGGGGAGCTGTTTTTT. The rearrangement links TRBV6-5 to TRBJ2-2; possibly TRBD1 for D (6 bases). This CDR3 has 15 amino acids. Between the trimmed V and J ends, which lost 4 bases and 3 bases, there was a span of 12 bases. The germline gives CDR1 MNHEY, CDR2 SVGAGI.

A single count supports this clone. This chain connects TRBV7-9 to TRBJ1-2; tentatively, D is TRBD1 (5 bases). Looked up from germline, CDR1 is SEHNR and CDR2 is FQNEAQ (reference sequence). V gave up 1 base and J gave up 6 bases, with 12 bases separating them. The CDR3 runs to 14 residues. CDR3 sequence reads: CASSLDLGANGYTF. CDR3 bases: TGTGCCAGCAGCTTAGATTTAGGGGCGAATGGCTACACCTTC.

The V call is TRBV7-9, the J call TRBJ1-1; D not resolved. V dropped 3 bases and J dropped 5 bases, with 16 bases sitting between them. CDR1 and CDR2 (germline): SEHNR, FQNEAQ (reference sequence). The CDR3 spans 15 residues. CDR3 in amino acids: CASSFRHLLGTEAFF. The CDR3 DNA is TGTGCCAGCAGCTTCAGACATTTATTGGGGACTGAAGCTTTCTTT.

The chain recombines TRBV27 with TRBJ2-7; TRBD1 agrees at 11 bases. CDR1 MNHEY and CDR2 SMNVEV come from the germline V gene (reference sequence). CDR3 length: 15 amino acids. V dropped 5 bases and J dropped 5; count of bases not matched to a gene: 8. The CDR3: CASSLGRTGGDEQYF. The CDR3 DNA sequence: TGTGCCAGCAGTCTAGGACGGACAGGGGGCGACGAGCAGTACTTC.

The chain is built from TRBV28 and TRBJ2-1; 8 nucleotides line up with TRBD2. With V trimmed by 3 bases and J by 7 bases, 2 bases remained unmatched. This CDR3 has 13 residues. Germline loops: CDR1 MDHEN, CDR2 SYDVKM. The CDR3 DNA follows: TGTGCCAGCAGTTTCGGGACTAGTAATGAGCAGTTCTTC. The encoded protein is CASSFGTSNEQFF. The full variable domain, completed using reference TRBV28 and TRBJ2-1, is DVKVTQSSRYLVKRTGEKVFLECVQDMDHENMFWYRQDPGLGLRLIYFSYDVKMKEKGDIPEGYSVSREKKERFSLILESASTNQTSMYLCASSFGTSNEQFFGPGTRLTVL.

The rearrangement joins TRBV5-1 to TRBJ1-1; tentatively, D is TRBD1 (6 bases). CDR1 is SGHRS, CDR2 YFSETQ, per germline. V was shortened by 0 bases and J by 3 bases, with 12 bases between the two germline ends. The CDR3 has 15 residues. The CDR3 region is CASSLAQGTYTEAFF. The CDR3 DNA reads TGCGCCAGCAGCTTGGCACAGGGTACGTACACTGAAGCTTTCTTT. The entire variable domain, with the rest obtained from reference TRBV5-1 and TRBJ1-1, is as follows: KAGVTQTPRYLIKTRGQQVTLSCSPISGHRSVSWYQQTPGQGLQFLFEYFSETQRNKGNFPGRFSGRQFSNSRSEMNVSTLELGDSALYLCASSLAQGTYTEAFFGQGTRLTVV.

V is TRBV19 and J is TRBJ1-5; D is undetermined. Germline CDR1 and CDR2: LNHDA and SQIVND (reference sequence). Trimming shortened V by 6 bases and J by 0 bases, and 12 bases separated the two germline ends. This CDR3 region has 15 residues. The CDR3 sequence: CASRTTSYSNQPQHF. The CDR3 DNA reads TGTGCCAGTAGGACAACCTCTTATAGCAATCAGCCCCAGCATTTT.

The chain employs TRBV6-5 and TRBJ2-1, with unresolved D. Germline CDR1 MNHEY, CDR2 SVGAGI. V dropped 6 bases and J dropped 6 bases, with 18 bases sitting between them. The CDR3 spans 15 residues. Written as DNA, the CDR3 is TGTGCCAGCAGCCCGACTTTTACTACGCGCAATGAGCAGTTCTTC. This translates into CASSPTFTTRNEQFF.

The chain couples TRBV10-3 to TRBJ2-7; the D gene could be TRBD1 or TRBD2 (5 bases each). The V end lost 0 bases, the J end lost 0 bases, and 9 bases lay between the germline ends. CDR3 size: 15 residues. The V gene's germline CDR1 is ENHRY and CDR2 SYGVKD. The CDR3 sequence: CAISESGDLSYEQYF. In DNA form, the CDR3 reads TGTGCCATCAGTGAGTCGGGGGACCTCTCCTACGAGCAGTACTTC.

This rearrangement joins TRBV4-1 to TRBJ1-5; D perhaps matches TRBD1 (5 bases). Trimming left V 1 base short and J 2 bases short, with 12 bases between. Germline values: CDR1 MGHRA, CDR2 YSYEKL. The CDR3 has 16 residues. The CDR3 DNA follows: TGCGCCAGCAGCCAAGGGGGAGGGGACGGCAATCAGCCCCAGCATTTT. As protein: CASSQGGGDGNQPQHF.

This clone has a handful of counts. V and J are TRBV10-3 and TRBJ1-6, with a possible D match to TRBD1 (6 bases). Looked up from germline, CDR1 is ENHRY and CDR2 is SYGVKD. The CDR3 extends over 14 amino acids. The V end was cut by 3 bases, the J end by 7 bases, with 10 bases between. CDR3 region: CAISDGGGNSPLHF. CDR3 bases: TGTGCCATCAGTGATGGAGGGGGGAATTCACCCCTCCACTTT.

The V gene is TRBV4-3, the J gene TRBJ2-3; D remains unclear. Germline CDR1 LGHNA, CDR2 YSLEER. V lost 3 bases and J 1 base, leaving 11 bases between the germline ends. The CDR3 extends over 15 amino acids. The CDR3 is CASSQSTFRTDTQYF. In DNA, the CDR3 is TGCGCCAGCAGCCAGTCGACATTTCGCACAGATACGCAGTATTTT.

This chain uses TRBV7-9 with TRBJ2-3, with D possibly called TRBD1 or TRBD2 (5 bases each). The CDR3 contains 18 residues. Germline V gene sequence: CDR1 SEHNR, CDR2 FQNEAQ (reference sequence). V lost 3 bases, J lost 1 base, and 20 bases lay in between. This chain's CDR3 is CASSLSISGTWGTDTQYF. In DNA form, the CDR3 reads TGTGCCAGCAGCTTGAGTATATCGGGGACCTGGGGCACAGATACGCAGTATTTT.

The CDR3 nucleotides are TGCAGCGTTGAAGGGGCCAGGGGAAGAGAGACCCAGTACTTC. Its translation: CSVEGARGRETQYF. The chain joins TRBV29-1 to TRBJ2-5, with a weak D call TRBD1 (6 bases). Between the trimmed V and J ends, which lost 1 base and 4 bases, there was a span of 13 bases. Germline-derived CDR1 and CDR2 are SQVTM and ANQGSEA. The CDR3 runs to 14 residues. Complete variable domain (other parts from reference TRBV29-1 and TRBJ2-5): SAVISQKPSRDICQRGTSLTIQCQVDSQVTMMFWYRQQPGQSLTLIATANQGSEATYESGFVIDKFPISRPNLTFSTLTVSNMSPEDSSIYLCSVEGARGRETQYFGPGTRLLVL.

This chain links TRBV5-1 with TRBJ2-3; the match to TRBD1 covers 9 bases. The germline gives CDR1 SGHRS, CDR2 YFSETQ. The V segment lost 0 bases and the J segment 6 bases; nucleotides outside the gene matches: 2. The CDR3 consists of 14 residues. CDR3 nucleotide sequence: TGCGCCAGCAGCTTGGAAGGACAGGGGGATACGCAGTATTTT. As protein: CASSLEGQGDTQYF.